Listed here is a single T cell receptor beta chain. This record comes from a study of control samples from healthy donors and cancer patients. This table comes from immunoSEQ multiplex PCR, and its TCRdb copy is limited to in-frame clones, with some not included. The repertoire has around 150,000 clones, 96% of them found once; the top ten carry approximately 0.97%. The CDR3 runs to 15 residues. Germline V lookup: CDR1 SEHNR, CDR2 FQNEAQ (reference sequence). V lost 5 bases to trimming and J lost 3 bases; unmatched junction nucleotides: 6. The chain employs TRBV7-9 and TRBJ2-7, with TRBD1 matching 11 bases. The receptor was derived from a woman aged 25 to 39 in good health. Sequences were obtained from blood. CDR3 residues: CASSHTGTGGYEQYF. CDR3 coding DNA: TGTGCCAGCAGCCATACCGGGACAGGGGGCTACGAGCAGTACTTC.